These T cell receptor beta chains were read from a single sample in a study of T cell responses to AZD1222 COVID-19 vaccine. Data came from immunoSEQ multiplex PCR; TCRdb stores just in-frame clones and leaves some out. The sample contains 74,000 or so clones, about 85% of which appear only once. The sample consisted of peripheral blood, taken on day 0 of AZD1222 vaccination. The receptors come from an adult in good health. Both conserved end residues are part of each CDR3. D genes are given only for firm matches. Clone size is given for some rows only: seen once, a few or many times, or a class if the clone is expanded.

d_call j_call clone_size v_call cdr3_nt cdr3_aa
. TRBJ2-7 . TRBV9 TGTGCCAGCAGCGCCTATTGGGGATCCTCCTACGAGCAGTACTTC CASSAYWGSSYEQYF
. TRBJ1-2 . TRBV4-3 TGCGCCAGCAGCCAAGGCAGGGTAAACTATGGCTACACCTTC CASSQGRVNYGYTF
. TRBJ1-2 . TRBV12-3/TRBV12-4 TGTGCCAGCAGTTTAATGAATGGCTACACCTTC CASSLMNGYTF
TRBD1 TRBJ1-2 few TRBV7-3 TGTGCCAGCAGCTCGGACAGGGAGCGCTACACCTTC CASSSDRERYTF
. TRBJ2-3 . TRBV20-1 TGCAGTGCTAGTCCCCGGGCGAGGGGGGGTGGAGATACGCAGTATTTT CSASPRARGGGDTQYF
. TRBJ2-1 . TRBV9 TGTGCCAGCAGGATTTTCTGGGATGAGCAGTTCTTC CASRIFWDEQFF
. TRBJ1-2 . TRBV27 TGTGCCAGCAGTGTAAATGGGGCTTTCTATGGCTACACCTTC CASSVNGAFYGYTF
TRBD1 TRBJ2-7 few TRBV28 TGTGCCAGCAGCGCGCCGGGACAGGGGGTGGTCGAGCAGTACTTC CASSAPGQGVVEQYF
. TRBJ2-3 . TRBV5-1 TGCGCCAGCAGCTTGGCCGAGGGGCAGACAGATACGCAGTATTTT CASSLAEGQTDTQYF
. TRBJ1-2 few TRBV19 TGTGCCAGTAGTATAGCTTCAGCGATCTATGGCTACACCTTC CASSIASAIYGYTF
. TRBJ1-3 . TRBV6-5 TGTGCCAGCTCCGAACCTTATAGCTCTGGAAACACCATATATTTT CASSEPYSSGNTIYF
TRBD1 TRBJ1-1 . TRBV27 TGTGCCAGCAGTTTCAGGGGGGGACCTGAAGCTTTCTTT CASSFRGGPEAFF
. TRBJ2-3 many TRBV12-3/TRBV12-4 TGTGCCAGCAGCTCGAGGGCAAATACGCAGTATTTT CASSSRANTQYF
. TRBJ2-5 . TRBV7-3 TGTGCCAGCAGCTCTCAGGGGCAAGAGACCCAGTACTTC CASSSQGQETQYF
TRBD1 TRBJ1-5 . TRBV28 TGTGCCAGCAGACAGGGGTCAAGTCAGCCCCAGCATTTT CASRQGSSQPQHF
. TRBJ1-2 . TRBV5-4 TGTGCCAGCAGCTTGGGTAGGGGGGGAAGTACCTATGGCTACACCTTC CASSLGRGGSTYGYTF
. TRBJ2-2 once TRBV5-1 TGCGCCGGCCGGCAGGGTAGCACCGGGGAGCTGTTTTTT CAGRQGSTGELFF
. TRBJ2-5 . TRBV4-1 TGCGCCAGCAGCCAAGCCCCCCTAGGGGCGGGGAGTCGGGAGACCCAGTACTTC CASSQAPLGAGSRETQYF
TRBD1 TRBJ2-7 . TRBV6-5 TGTGCCAGCAGTTACTCCCGACAGGGTTACGAGCAGTACTTC CASSYSRQGYEQYF
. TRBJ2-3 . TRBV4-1 TGCGCCAGCAGCCATATCTCTCGGGGACCCCGGGCCGATACGCAGTATTTT CASSHISRGPRADTQYF
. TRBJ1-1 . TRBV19 TGTGCCAGTAGTCAAGGTGGGGGCGCGGTGAACACTGAAGCTTTCTTT CASSQGGGAVNTEAFF
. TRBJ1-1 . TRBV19 TGTGCCAGCGGGGACCTCGGCACTGAAGCTTTCTTT CASGDLGTEAFF
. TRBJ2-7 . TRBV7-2 TGTGCCAGCAGCTTAGTGGCAGGGGAACATTACGAGCAGTACTTC CASSLVAGEHYEQYF
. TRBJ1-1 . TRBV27 TGTGCCAGCAGACCAACCGGCTCTGGGACTGAAGCTTTCTTT CASRPTGSGTEAFF
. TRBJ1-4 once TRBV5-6 TGTGCCAGCAGCCTCAGACAGGAGACTAATGAAAAACTGTTTTTT CASSLRQETNEKLFF
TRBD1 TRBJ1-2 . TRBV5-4 TGTGCCAGCAGCTTCAAACACAGGGGGCCAAACTATGGCTACACCTTC CASSFKHRGPNYGYTF
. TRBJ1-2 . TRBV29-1 TGCAGCGTTGGGCAAGACTATGGCTACACCTTC CSVGQDYGYTF
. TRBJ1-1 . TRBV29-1 TGCAGCGTTTGGGACACTGAAGCTTTCTTT CSVWDTEAFF
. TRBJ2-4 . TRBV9 TGTGCCAGCAGCCCCCAGTTGGGAAACATTCAGTACTTC CASSPQLGNIQYF
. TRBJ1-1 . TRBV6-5 TGTGCCAGCAGCCAGGACGCTGAAGCTTTCTTT CASSQDAEAFF
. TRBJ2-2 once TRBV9 TGTGCCAGCAGCGTAGAAAGCGTGGGTTCGTACACCGGGGAGCTGTTTTTT CASSVESVGSYTGELFF
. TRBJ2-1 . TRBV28 TGTGCCAGCAGTCCCAACTACAGGGAGGGGAAGAATGAGCAGTTCTTC CASSPNYREGKNEQFF
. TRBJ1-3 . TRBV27 TGTGCCAGCAGTGCCTACCAGACTGGAAACACCATATATTTT CASSAYQTGNTIYF
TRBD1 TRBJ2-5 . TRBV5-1 TGCGCCAGCAGCCCACAGGGGGGTGGGGAAGAGACCCAGTACTTC CASSPQGGGEETQYF
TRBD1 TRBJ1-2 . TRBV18 TGTGCCAGCTCACCGTCAGCAGGGGGTAGCTATGGCTACACCTTC CASSPSAGGSYGYTF
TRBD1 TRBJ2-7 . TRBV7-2 TGTGCCAGCATCGAGGGGGCAGGAACCTCCTACGAGCAGTACTTC CASIEGAGTSYEQYF
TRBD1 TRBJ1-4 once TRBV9 TGTGCCAGCAGCCCAGGGGGTTCAACTAATGAAAAACTGTTTTTT CASSPGGSTNEKLFF
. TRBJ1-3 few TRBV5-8 TGTGCCAGCAGCAACGGGAACGCGGGCGGAAACACCATATATTTT CASSNGNAGGNTIYF
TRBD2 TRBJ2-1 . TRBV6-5 TGTGCCAGCAGTTGGAATAGCGGGGGGGCCCATGAGCAGTTCTTC CASSWNSGGAHEQFF
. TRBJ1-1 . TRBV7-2 TGTGCCAGCAGCTTAGTGCTCGGGGCGGTCACTGAAGCTTTCTTT CASSLVLGAVTEAFF
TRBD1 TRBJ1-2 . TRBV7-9 TGTGCCAGCAGCTTGGGACAGAATAACTATGGCTACACCTTC CASSLGQNNYGYTF
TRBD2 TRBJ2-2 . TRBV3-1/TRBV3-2 TGTGCCAGCAGCCAGTGGTCCGGGGGGGCCAACACCGGGGAGCTGTTTTTT CASSQWSGGANTGELFF
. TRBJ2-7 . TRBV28 TGTGCCAGCAGTTTTCGGGGAGGTCAGTACTTC CASSFRGGQYF
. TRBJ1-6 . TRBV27 TGTGCCAGCAGTTTATCGAGGGTATTGGATAATTCACCCCTCCACTTT CASSLSRVLDNSPLHF
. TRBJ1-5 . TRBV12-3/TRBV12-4 TGTGCCAGCAGCCTGGTCCGAAATCAGCCCCAGCATTTT CASSLVRNQPQHF
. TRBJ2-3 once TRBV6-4 TGTGCCAGCAGTGACCCCGGGGCTAGTCGGCAGTATTTT CASSDPGASRQYF
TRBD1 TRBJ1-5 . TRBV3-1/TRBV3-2 TGTGCCAGCAGCCAAGGACAGGGCTTTGGCAATCAGCCCCAGCATTTT CASSQGQGFGNQPQHF
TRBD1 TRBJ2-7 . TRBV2 TGTGCCAGCAGTCGGGACAGGGACGAGCAGTACTTC CASSRDRDEQYF
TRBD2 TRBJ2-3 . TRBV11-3 TGTGCCAGCAGCAGAGGACTAGCGGGGGGCACAGATACGCAGTATTTT CASSRGLAGGTDTQYF
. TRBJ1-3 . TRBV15 TGTGCCACCAGCACCGTTAGAAACACCATATATTTT CATSTVRNTIYF
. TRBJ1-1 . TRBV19 TGTGCCAGTAGTATGGCCTCGACAGCGAACACTGAAGCTTTCTTT CASSMASTANTEAFF
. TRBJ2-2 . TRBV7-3 TGTGCCAGCAGCTTCCCTCCCGGGGAGCTGTTTTTT CASSFPPGELFF
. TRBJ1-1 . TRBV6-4 TGTGCCAGCAGTCCCCAACCTCAGAACACTGAAGCTTTCTTT CASSPQPQNTEAFF
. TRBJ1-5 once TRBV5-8 TGTGCCAACGAGGCAGGGGAGATGGGATATAGCAATCAGCCCCAGCATTTT CANEAGEMGYSNQPQHF